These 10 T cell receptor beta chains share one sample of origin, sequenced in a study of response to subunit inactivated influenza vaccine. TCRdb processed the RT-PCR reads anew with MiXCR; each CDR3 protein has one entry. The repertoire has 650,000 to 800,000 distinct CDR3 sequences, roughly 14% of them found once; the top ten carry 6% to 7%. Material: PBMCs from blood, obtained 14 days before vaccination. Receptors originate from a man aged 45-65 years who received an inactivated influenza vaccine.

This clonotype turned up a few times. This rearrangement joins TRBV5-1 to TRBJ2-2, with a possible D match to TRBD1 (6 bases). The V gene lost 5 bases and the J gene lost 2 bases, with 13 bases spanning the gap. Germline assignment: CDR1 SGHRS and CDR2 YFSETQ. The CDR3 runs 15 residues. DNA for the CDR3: TGCGCCAGCAGGATTGGGGACACCAACACCGGGGAGCTGTTTTTT. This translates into CASRIGDTNTGELFF.

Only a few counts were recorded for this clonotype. The CDR3: CASSLGVTKKAFF. The CDR3 region has the DNA TGTGCCAGCAGCTTAGGCGTGACAAAGAAAGCTTTCTTT. The rearrangement links TRBV7-2 to TRBJ1-1; D gene unclear. The V end lost 1 base, the J end lost 9 bases, and 12 bases lay between the germline ends. This CDR3 contains 13 residues. Germline V gene sequence: CDR1 SGHTA, CDR2 FQGNSA.

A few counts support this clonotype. DNA for the CDR3: TGTGCCAGCAGCCAAGAATCCGGCCCAGTGGCGGAGACCCAGTACTTC. Translated: CASSQESGPVAETQYF. The J gene is TRBJ2-5, the V gene TRBV4-2; D unclear. This CDR3 has 16 residues. The germline V and J ends were trimmed by 0 bases and 5 bases, with 16 bases remaining between them. CDR1 and CDR2 from the germline V gene are LGHNA and YNFKEQ.

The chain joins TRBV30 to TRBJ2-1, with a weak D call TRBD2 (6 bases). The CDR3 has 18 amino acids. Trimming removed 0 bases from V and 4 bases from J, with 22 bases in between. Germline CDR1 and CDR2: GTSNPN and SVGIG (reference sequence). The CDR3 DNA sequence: TGTGCCTGGAGTGTACTGGCTTGGGTGGCGGGACGGTACAATGAGCAGTTCTTC. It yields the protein CAWSVLAWVAGRYNEQFF.

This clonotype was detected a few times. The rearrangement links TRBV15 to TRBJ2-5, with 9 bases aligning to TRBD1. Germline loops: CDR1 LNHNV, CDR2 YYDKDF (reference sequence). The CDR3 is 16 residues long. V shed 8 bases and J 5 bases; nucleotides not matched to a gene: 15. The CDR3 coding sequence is TGTGCCACCGAGGACAACGTGGGACAGGGACGGGAGACCCAGTACTTC. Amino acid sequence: CATEDNVGQGRETQYF.

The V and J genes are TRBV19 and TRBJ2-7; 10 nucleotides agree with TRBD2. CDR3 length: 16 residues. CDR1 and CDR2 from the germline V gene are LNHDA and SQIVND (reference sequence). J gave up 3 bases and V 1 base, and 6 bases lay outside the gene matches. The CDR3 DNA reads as TGTGCCAGTAGTATAGGAGTAGCGGGAGGCCACTACGAGCAGTACTTC. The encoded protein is CASSIGVAGGHYEQYF.

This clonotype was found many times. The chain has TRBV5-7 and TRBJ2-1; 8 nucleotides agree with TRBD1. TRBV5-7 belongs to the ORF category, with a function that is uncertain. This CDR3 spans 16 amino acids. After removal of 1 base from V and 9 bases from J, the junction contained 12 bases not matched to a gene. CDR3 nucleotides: TGTGCCAGCAGCTTGTATCCCCGGGACAGGTGGGGTGAGCAGTTCTTC. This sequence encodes CASSLYPRDRWGEQFF.

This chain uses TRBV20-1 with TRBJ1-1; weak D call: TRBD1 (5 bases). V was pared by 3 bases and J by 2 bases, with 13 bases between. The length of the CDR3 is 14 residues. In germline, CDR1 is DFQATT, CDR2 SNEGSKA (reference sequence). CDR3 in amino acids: CSASFWQGNTEAFF. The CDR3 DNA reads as TGCAGTGCTAGCTTCTGGCAGGGAAACACTGAAGCTTTCTTT.

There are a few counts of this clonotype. The CDR3 loop reads CASSGTPGPRNTQYF. Written as DNA, the CDR3 is TGCGCCAGCAGCGGAACTCCGGGGCCCCGAAATACGCAGTATTTT. The gene calls are TRBV5-1 and TRBJ2-3; TRBD1 or TRBD2 may be the D gene (5 bases each). This CDR3 is 15 amino acids long. The V and J ends lost 4 bases and 7 bases respectively, with 19 bases between them. Germline V gene sequence: CDR1 SGHRS, CDR2 YFSETQ.

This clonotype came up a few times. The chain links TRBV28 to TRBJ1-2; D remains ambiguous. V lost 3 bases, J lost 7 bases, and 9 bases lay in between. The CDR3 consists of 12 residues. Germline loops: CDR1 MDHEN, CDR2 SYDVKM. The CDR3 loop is CASSLGVSGYTF. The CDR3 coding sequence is TGTGCCAGCAGTTTGGGAGTGTCTGGCTACACCTTC.